These 4 T cell receptor beta chains came from one sample sequenced in a study of blood T cell repertoires in COVID-19. TCRdb's table, derived via immunoSEQ multiplex PCR, lists solely in-frame clones and lacks some. The sample shows 30,000 to 45,000 clones, 85% to 90% of them seen only once. Sequencing was performed on peripheral blood. The source of these receptors is a man between 65 and 79 years old with acute or convalescent COVID-19.

The chain is built from TRBV18 and TRBJ1-1; D gene ambiguous. The V end lost 2 bases, the J end lost 0 bases, and 10 bases lay between the germline ends. This CDR3 is built from 15 residues. Per the germline V gene, CDR1 is KGHSH and CDR2 is LQKENI. The CDR3 reads CASSPNPVLNTEAFF. The CDR3 DNA is TGTGCCAGCTCACCAAACCCGGTTCTGAACACTGAAGCTTTCTTT.

The chain joins TRBV6-5 to TRBJ1-4, with 10 bases that match TRBD1. The germline V gene encodes CDR1 MNHEY and CDR2 SVGAGI. V gave up 7 bases and J gave up 3 bases; unmatched junction bases: 2. The CDR3 spans 14 residues. The CDR3: CASNGQGANEKLFF. The CDR3 DNA sequence: TGTGCCAGCAACGGACAGGGGGCTAATGAAAAACTGTTTTTT.

The rearrangement joins TRBV27 to TRBJ1-5; D possibly corresponds to TRBD1 (6 bases). The length of the CDR3 is 14 residues. The germline CDR1 and CDR2 sequences are MNHEY and SMNVEV (reference sequence). V was trimmed by 7 bases and J by 1 base, leaving 11 bases between them. CDR3 residues: CASKEQGSNQPQHF. Written as DNA, the CDR3 is TGTGCCAGCAAGGAACAGGGCAGCAATCAGCCCCAGCATTTT.

V is TRBV4-1 and J is TRBJ2-7; 9 nucleotides match TRBD2. This CDR3 contains 15 residues. V was clipped by 2 bases and J by 3 bases; unmatched bases: 5. Germline V lookup: CDR1 MGHRA, CDR2 YSYEKL. The CDR3 here is CASSQTGLADYEQYF. The DNA of the CDR3 is TGCGCCAGCAGCCAAACGGGACTAGCCGACTACGAGCAGTACTTC.